Listed below are T cell receptor beta chains from one sample, sequenced in a study of breast tumors, draining lymph nodes, adjacent tissues. In TCRdb, the multiplex PCR reads were re-called with MiXCR into one record per CDR3 protein. The top ten hold around 3.5% of the sample, which has some 170,000 distinct CDR3 sequences, around a third seen once. Sequenced material: axillary lymph node tissue. The origin of the receptors is a female donor with breast cancer. Some clones in this sample may be carry-over from other donors' samples. The CDR3 runs from the conserved cysteine through the conserved F or W. The order of the fields is J gene, clone size, D gene, V gene, CDR3 DNA, CDR3 protein. D genes are given only for firm matches. Rows give clone size only sometimes, using once, few, many, or a class for an expanded clone.

TRBJ1-2,.,TRBD1,TRBV10-2,TGCGCCAGCAGAGGGAGGACAGGGGATAGGTATGGCTACACCTTC,CASRGRTGDRYGYTF
TRBJ1-5,many,.,TRBV5-1,TGCGCCAGCAGCTTGGGACAAAAGGATCAGCCCCAGCATTTT,CASSLGQKDQPQHF
TRBJ2-2,many,.,TRBV18,TGTGCCAGCTCACCACCGAAGAACACCGGGGAGCTGTTTTTT,CASSPPKNTGELFF
TRBJ1-2,many,TRBD1,TRBV20-1,TGCAGTGCTAGAGGACAGGGGACCTATGGCTACACCTTC,CSARGQGTYGYTF
TRBJ1-5,.,.,TRBV11-2,TGTGCCAGCAGCTTAGCCGGACTAGCGGGATCCGAGCATTTT,CASSLAGLAGSEHF
TRBJ2-5,once,.,TRBV9,.,CASSFYICSARVMGRETQYF
TRBJ2-7,many,TRBD2,TRBV11-2,TGTGCCAGCAGCCCCCGCGGTCGGGGGGATACCTACGAGCAGTACTTC,CASSPRGRGDTYEQYF
TRBJ1-6,many,.,TRBV28,TGTGCCAGCAGTTTCCTTCGGGCAGGACCTCCCAATAATTCACCCCTCCACTTT,CASSFLRAGPPNNSPLHF
TRBJ2-5,many,TRBD2,TRBV5-4,TGTGCCAGCAGCTTGAGCGGACTAGCGGGGGTCATTAGGGAGACCCAGTACTTC,CASSLSGLAGVIRETQYF
TRBJ2-3,many,TRBD2,TRBV20-1,TGCAGTGCTAGAGGACTAGCGGGAACGGAAGATACGCAGTATTTT,CSARGLAGTEDTQYF
TRBJ1-1,few,TRBD1,TRBV7-9,TGTGCCAGCAGCGCAGGGGGTACGGTTGAAGCTTTCTTT,CASSAGGTVEAFF
TRBJ2-7,many,.,TRBV5-6,TGTGCCAGCAGCTTCCCAAGCTCCTACGAGCAGTACTTC,CASSFPSSYEQYF
TRBJ1-6,.,.,TRBV20-1,TGCAGTGCTAGACCCATCACAGTTAATTCACCCCTCCACTTT,CSARPITVNSPLHF
TRBJ1-6,many,.,TRBV7-6,TGTGCCAGCAGCTACGGTTCGGGAGGGGAGAATAATTCACCCCTCCACTTT,CASSYGSGGENNSPLHF
TRBJ1-5,many,.,TRBV6-2/TRBV6-3,TGTGCCAGCACGGGGACAAATAGCAATCAGCCCCAGCATTTT,CASTGTNSNQPQHF
TRBJ1-1,few,.,TRBV29-1,TGCAGCGTTGTTCGGGGGAACACTGAAGCTTTCTTT,CSVVRGNTEAFF
TRBJ2-1,many,TRBD2,TRBV6-2/TRBV6-3,TGTGCCAGCGGAATGAGGACTAGCGGGGAGTTCTTC,CASGMRTSGEFF
TRBJ1-5,.,.,TRBV15,TGTGCCACCAGCAGCCGTGAGGGAGATCAGCCCCAGCATTTT,CATSSREGDQPQHF
TRBJ1-5,once,TRBD1,TRBV2,TGTGCCAGCGGACGACAGGGCTCCCGAAATCAGCCCCAGCATTTT,CASGRQGSRNQPQHF
TRBJ1-2,.,.,TRBV27,TGTGCCAGCAGTTTATCTCGGTCCTATGGCTACACCTTC,CASSLSRSYGYTF
TRBJ1-5,.,.,TRBV2,TGTGCCAGCAGTGAACGGGGACGCAATCAGCCCCAGCATTTT,CASSERGRNQPQHF
TRBJ2-3,many,TRBD2,TRBV6-5,TGTGCCAGCAGGGCGGGACTAGCGGGCACAGATATGCAGTATTTT,CASRAGLAGTDMQYF